A single sample is the source of the 9 T cell receptor beta chains below, sequenced in a study of PD-1 blockade in mismatch repair-deficient tumors. Method: immunoSEQ multiplex PCR; TCRdb's copy keeps in-frame clones and lacks some. Counted here are 30,000 to 45,000 clones, around 83% occurring once; the ten biggest clones make up under 5%. The specimen comprised peripheral blood, sampled around 75 weeks after starting pembrolizumab. The receptors shown here come from an adult with mismatch repair-deficient cancer.

This chain joins TRBV29-1 and TRBJ2-1, with TRBD1 matching 7 bases. Trimming removed 7 bases from V and 3 bases from J; junction bases left unmatched: 6. Germline lookup yields CDR1 SQVTM and CDR2 ANQGSEA. The CDR3 contains 13 residues. The CDR3 DNA reads as TGCAGCGGGGAGACAGGGAGCTACAATGAGCAGTTCTTC. Translated: CSGETGSYNEQFF.

The rearrangement links TRBV6-1 to TRBJ1-2; D gene ambiguous. Germline CDR1 is MNHNS and CDR2 is SASEGT. V dropped 6 bases and J dropped 0 bases, with 11 bases sitting between them. CDR3 length: 14 amino acids. The CDR3 DNA sequence: TGTGCCAGCAGGGGGATACAGCCTAACTATGGCTACACCTTC. It specifies CASRGIQPNYGYTF.

The rearrangement joins TRBV25-1 to TRBJ1-2, with D tentatively TRBD1 (5 bases). V dropped 4 bases and J dropped 4 bases, with 16 bases sitting between them. The CDR3 sequence is 15 residues long. The germline CDR1 and CDR2 sequences are MGHDK and SYGVNS. The CDR3: CASSAGDLKGYGYTF. The CDR3 DNA sequence: TGTGCCAGCAGTGCCGGGGACTTAAAGGGCTATGGCTACACCTTC.

CDR3 amino acids: CASSLGAGGAYNEQFF. The CDR3 DNA reads as TGTGCCAGCAGCTTAGGAGCGGGAGGGGCCTACAATGAGCAGTTCTTC. The chain links TRBV11-3 to TRBJ2-1; 10 bases align to TRBD2. V was clipped by 1 base and J by 2 bases; unmatched bases: 2. The CDR3 is 16 residues long. Per the germline V gene, CDR1 is SGHNT and CDR2 is YENEEA.

The chain joins TRBV27 to TRBJ2-1, with 9 bases that match TRBD1. V lost 6 bases and J lost 8; bases outside the gene matches: 11. The germline V gene has CDR1 MNHEY and CDR2 SMNVEV (reference sequence). The CDR3 is 15 residues long. CDR3 loop: CASRGGQGPRDEQFF. CDR3 bases: TGTGCCAGCAGGGGCGGACAGGGGCCAAGGGATGAGCAGTTCTTC.

The J gene is TRBJ1-1, the V gene TRBV4-1, with 10 bases that match TRBD1. V lost 5 bases to trimming and J lost 10 bases; unmatched junction nucleotides: 7. In germline, CDR1 is MGHRA, CDR2 YSYEKL. The CDR3 consists of 13 residues. For the CDR3, the DNA is TGCGCCAGCAGCTCCGGGACAGGGGAAGGAGCTTTCTTT. It codes for CASSSGTGEGAFF.

This rearrangement joins TRBV7-2 to TRBJ1-1; D is undetermined. This CDR3 has 14 residues. Germline CDR1 is SGHTA and CDR2 is FQGNSA. V dropped 0 bases and J dropped 5 bases, with 10 bases sitting between them. CDR3 sequence: CASSLALPGTEAFF. DNA for the CDR3: TGTGCCAGCAGCTTAGCGCTACCAGGTACTGAAGCTTTCTTT.

This clone occurred a few times. This chain links TRBV30 with TRBJ1-2; D gene unclear. This CDR3 has 11 residues. In germline, CDR1 is GTSNPN, CDR2 SVGIG (reference sequence). The ends were cut back, 3 bases at V and 6 bases at J, with 8 bases in the middle. CDR3 amino acids: CAWRFEDGYTF. The CDR3 DNA reads as TGTGCCTGGAGATTCGAGGATGGCTACACCTTC.

CDR3 region: CASSLWGKSSYNEQFF. The CDR3 DNA follows: TGTGCCAGCAGCCTGTGGGGGAAAAGCTCCTACAATGAGCAGTTCTTC. The V and J genes are TRBV11-1 and TRBJ2-1; D possibly matches TRBD1 or TRBD2 (5 bases each). The CDR3 is made up of 16 amino acids. Trimming cost V 5 bases and J 0 bases, with 14 bases left between them. Germline V CDR1 and CDR2: SGHAT, FQDESV (reference sequence).